This TCR beta chain was identified during a study of T cells in Graves' hyperthyroidism and ophthalmopathy. Study summary: Once the initial diagnosis was made, peripheral blood was obtained before any treatment. Whole-study results and caveats: Researchers found most expanded thyroid clonotypes above 0.001 in blood as well.

It was RNA transcripts that yielded the amplified TCR beta CDR3 regions. The HTBI primer set was used in a first-round RT-PCR of the TCR CDR3. TCRdb re-derived calls from the multiplex PCR reads in MiXCR, one entry per CDR3 protein. The repertoire holds approximately 300,000 distinct CDR3 sequences, with around 19% as singletons. This clonotype was counted at least ten times. Its target is not known. The receptor was derived from a man over 45 with Graves' ophthalmopathy. Sequencing input: blood.

CDR3 protein: CASSLAGVRGTEAFF. CDR3 DNA: TGCGCCAGCAGCTTGGCGGGGGTAAGGGGCACTGAAGCTTTCTTT. The chain links TRBV5-1 to TRBJ1-1, with D possibly matching TRBD1 (5 bases). V lost 0 bases to trimming and J lost 4 bases, with 13 bases between them. CDR1 is SGHRS and CDR2 is YFSETQ in the germline V gene. CDR3 length equals 15 residues.